This section outlines one T cell receptor beta chain sequence together with its context. Amplification of TCR beta CDR3 regions was performed using RNA transcripts as template. The study used the HTBI primer set for a first-round RT-PCR of the TCR CDR3. In TCRdb, the multiplex PCR reads were re-called with MiXCR into one record per CDR3 protein. The table records hundreds of thousands of distinct CDR3 sequences, 46% of them present only once. Trimming removed 6 bases at V and 4 bases at J, with 15 bases between. CDR1 is MNHEY, CDR2 SVGAGI, per germline. The CDR3 is 14 residues long. This record belongs to a study of T cells in Graves' hyperthyroidism and ophthalmopathy.

The rearrangement uses TRBV6-5 and TRBJ2-5; no firm D call. Sequencing was done on a sample of peripheral blood or thyroid tissue (not recorded which). The clonotype originates from a woman aged 18-30 years with Graves' hyperthyroidism. As DNA, the CDR3 is TGTGCCAGCAGCCCTCGAGCACCTCCAGAGACCCAGTACTTC. Protein product: CASSPRAPPETQYF.